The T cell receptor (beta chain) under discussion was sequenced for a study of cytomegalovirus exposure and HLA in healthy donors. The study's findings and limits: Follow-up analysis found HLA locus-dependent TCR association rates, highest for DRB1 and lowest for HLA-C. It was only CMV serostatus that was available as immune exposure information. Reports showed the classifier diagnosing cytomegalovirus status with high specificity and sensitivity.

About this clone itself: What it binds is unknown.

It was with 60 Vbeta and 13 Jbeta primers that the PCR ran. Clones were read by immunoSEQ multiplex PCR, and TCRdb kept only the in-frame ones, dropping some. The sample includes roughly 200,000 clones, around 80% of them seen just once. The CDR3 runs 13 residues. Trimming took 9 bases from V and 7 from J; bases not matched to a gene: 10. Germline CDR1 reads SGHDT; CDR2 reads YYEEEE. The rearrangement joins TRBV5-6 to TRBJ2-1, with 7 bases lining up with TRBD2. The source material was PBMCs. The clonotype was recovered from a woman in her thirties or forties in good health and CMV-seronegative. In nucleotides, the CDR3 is TGTGCCACCCGTGGGAGGGGCCCTAATGAGCAGTTCTTC. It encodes CATRGRGPNEQFF.